A single sample is the source of the 21 T cell receptor beta chains below, sequenced in a study of blood T cell repertoires in COVID-19. Produced via immunoSEQ multiplex PCR; TCRdb's table is partial and in-frame only. Seen here are some 300,000 clones, around nine tenths observed once, and the top ten hold around 13%. The sample comprised peripheral blood. All receptors come from a woman in her seventies with COVID-19, enrolled during active disease.

This clone came up once. V is TRBV19 and J is TRBJ2-1; D perhaps matches TRBD1 (5 bases). From germline, CDR1 is LNHDA and CDR2 SQIVND (reference sequence). The CDR3 runs 15 residues. V shed 4 bases and J shed 5 bases, with 15 bases lying between them. The chain's CDR3 is CASSNTQGVHNEQFF. In nucleotides, the CDR3 is TGTGCCAGTAGTAATACCCAGGGTGTACACAATGAGCAGTTCTTC.

J is TRBJ2-6 and V is TRBV19; TRBD1 agrees at 8 bases. The CDR3 spans 18 residues. V lost 10 bases, J lost 0 bases, and 14 bases stayed unmatched. The germline V gene has CDR1 LNHDA and CDR2 SQIVND (reference sequence). CDR3 amino acids: CATSRGQGFLSGANVLTF. The CDR3 DNA reads as TGTGCCACTTCACGAGGACAGGGATTTCTCTCTGGGGCCAACGTCCTGACTTTC. Supplemented by reference TRBV19 and TRBJ2-6, the full variable domain reads DGGITQSPKYLFRKEGQNVTLSCEQNLNHDAMYWYRQDPGQGLRLIYYSQIVNDFQKGDIAEGYSVSREKKESFPLTVTSAQKNPTAFYLCATSRGQGFLSGANVLTFGAGSRLTVL.

The V call is TRBV7-9, the J call TRBJ1-1; TRBD1 might be the D (5 bases). The germline V gene encodes CDR1 SEHNR and CDR2 FQNEAQ (reference sequence). The CDR3 has 13 residues. The V gene lost 5 bases and the J gene lost 4 bases, with 11 bases spanning the gap. CDR3 in DNA: TGTGCCAGCAGCCGAGAACAGGTCACTGAAGCTTTCTTT. Translation: CASSREQVTEAFF. The variable domain in full, with the rest retrieved from reference TRBV7-9 and TRBJ1-1, is DTGVSQNPRHKITKRGQNVTFRCDPISEHNRLYWYRQTLGQGPEFLTYFQNEAQLEKSRLLSDRFSAERPKGSFSTLEIQRTEQGDSAMYLCASSREQVTEAFFGQGTRLTVV.

The chain recombines TRBV2 with TRBJ1-1; D not resolved. CDR3 length equals 13 residues. The V and J ends lost 4 bases and 0 bases respectively, with 6 bases between them. CDR1 is SNHLY and CDR2 is FYNNEI in the germline V gene. CDR3 in amino acids: CASSGLVNTEAFF. In DNA, the CDR3 is TGTGCCAGCAGTGGGTTAGTGAACACTGAAGCTTTCTTT.

The chain links TRBV12-3 or TRBV12-4 to TRBJ1-1; D not certain. V lost 3 bases and J 5 bases, leaving 10 bases between the germline ends. CDR3 length: 13 amino acids. CDR3 sequence: CASSLGVGTEAFF. The CDR3 DNA is TGTGCCAGCAGTTTGGGTGTCGGGACTGAAGCTTTCTTT.

The chain uses TRBV15 and TRBJ2-5; no clear D gene. CDR1 and CDR2 (germline): LNHNV, YYDKDF (reference sequence). The CDR3 is 16 amino acids. V lost 0 bases and J 1 base, leaving 12 bases between the germline ends. The CDR3 coding sequence is TGTGCCACCAGCAGAGATGTTGGTGTCGGCCAAGAGACCCAGTACTTC. Its translation is CATSRDVGVGQETQYF.

This rearrangement joins TRBV28 to TRBJ2-5, with D possibly matching TRBD1 (6 bases). This CDR3 has 13 amino acids. Germline loops: CDR1 MDHEN, CDR2 SYDVKM. Deletions cut 6 bases from V and 5 bases from J, with 13 bases between. The CDR3 reads CASSEGVEETQYF. CDR3 nucleotide sequence: TGTGCCAGCAGCGAGGGGGTCGAGGAGACCCAGTACTTC.

V is TRBV12-3 or TRBV12-4 and J is TRBJ1-4; D may be TRBD1 (6 bases). V shed 6 bases and J shed 5 bases, with 10 bases lying between them. This CDR3 region has 13 residues. CDR3 protein: CASSLTGNEKLFF. Here the CDR3 DNA reads TGTGCCAGCAGCCTCACAGGGAATGAAAAACTGTTTTTT.

V and J are TRBV5-1 and TRBJ2-7; D perhaps matches TRBD2 (6 bases). The germline gives CDR1 SGHRS, CDR2 YFSETQ. The CDR3 is made up of 12 amino acids. Trimming removed 0 bases at V and 10 bases at J, with 11 bases between. The CDR3 loop reads CASSLDGGVQYF. The CDR3 DNA sequence: TGCGCCAGCAGCTTGGACGGGGGAGTTCAGTACTTC.

This chain links TRBV7-8 with TRBJ1-5; D is undetermined. Between the trimmed V and J ends, which lost 1 base and 2 bases, there was a span of 9 bases. CDR1 is SGHVS, CDR2 FQNEAQ, per germline. This CDR3 comprises 15 residues. The CDR3 DNA reads TGTGCCAGCAGCTTAGGGGCCGCTGGCAATCAGCCCCAGCATTTT. Encoded protein: CASSLGAAGNQPQHF. Full variable domain (rest looked up from reference TRBV7-8 and TRBJ1-5): GAGVSQSPRYKVAKRGQDVALRCDPISGHVSLFWYQQALGQGPEFLTYFQNEAQLDKSGLPSDRFFAERPEGSVSTLKIQRTQQEDSAVYLCASSLGAAGNQPQHFGDGTRLSIL.

The chain carries TRBV2 and TRBJ2-3; no firm D call. The V end was cut by 6 bases, the J end by 4 bases, with 14 bases between. The CDR3 length is 14 residues. Germline loops: CDR1 SNHLY, CDR2 FYNNEI. Here the CDR3 reads CASRFPPTADTQYF. The CDR3 region has the DNA TGTGCCAGCAGGTTTCCTCCTACAGCAGATACGCAGTATTTT.

CDR3 coding DNA: TGTGCCAGCTCACCACAGTATACAGGGCCCAGCAATCAGCCCCAGCATTTT. Protein sequence: CASSPQYTGPSNQPQHF. The V gene is TRBV18, the J gene TRBJ1-5, with TRBD1 as a possible D gene (6 bases). The germline CDR1 and CDR2 sequences are KGHSH and LQKENI. The V end lost 1 base, the J end lost 1 base, and 14 bases lay between the germline ends. The CDR3 runs to 17 residues.

The chain carries TRBV5-1 and TRBJ2-7; TRBD1 agrees at 9 bases. The V gene end was trimmed by 5 bases and the J gene end by 6 bases; junction bases not matched to a gene: 9. This CDR3 comprises 14 residues. Germline V gene sequence: CDR1 SGHRS, CDR2 YFSETQ. CDR3 DNA: TGCGCCAGCAGAATGGGACAGGGTGTTCCCGAGCAGTACTTC. Translating it yields CASRMGQGVPEQYF.

The chain has TRBV2 and TRBJ1-2, with TRBD1 as a possible D gene (6 bases). The CDR3 runs to 14 residues. Trimming pared 8 bases from V and 8 bases from J, leaving 21 bases between. Germline CDR1 SNHLY, CDR2 FYNNEI. The CDR3 loop is CASFSGTFGLGYTF. The CDR3 coding sequence is TGTGCCAGCTTTTCCGGGACATTCGGCCTGGGCTACACCTTC. Full variable domain (remainder filled in from reference TRBV2 and TRBJ1-2): EPEVTQTPSHQVTQMGQEVILRCVPISNHLYFYWYRQILGQKVEFLVSFYNNEISEKSEIFDDQFSVERPDGSNFTLKIRSTKLEDSAMYFCASFSGTFGLGYTFGSGTRLTVV.

This clone showed up just a few times. This rearrangement joins TRBV7-6 to TRBJ2-7; 8 bases agree with TRBD1. The CDR3 is 15 amino acids. The V gene's germline CDR1 is SGHVS and CDR2 FNYEAQ. The trim removed 4 bases at V and 2 bases at J, leaving 7 bases unmatched. The CDR3 DNA reads TGTGCCAGCAGCTCAACAGGGGGTGATCCCTACGAGCAGTACTTC. Its translation is CASSSTGGDPYEQYF.

The J gene is TRBJ2-7, the V gene TRBV29-1; D is perhaps TRBD1 (6 bases). The ends were cut back, 0 bases at V and 5 bases at J, with 14 bases in the middle. This CDR3 has 14 residues. Looked up from germline, CDR1 is SQVTM and CDR2 is ANQGSEA. The CDR3 loop reads CSVEEGDRLDEQYF. The DNA for the CDR3 is TGCAGCGTTGAAGAAGGTGACAGGCTGGACGAGCAGTACTTC.

The chain links TRBV6-5 to TRBJ2-7, with 10 bases lining up with TRBD1. This CDR3 has 14 residues. Germline-derived CDR1 and CDR2 are MNHEY and SVGAGI. The ends lost 6 bases at V and 3 bases at J; junction bases unmatched: 5. The CDR3 DNA reads as TGTGCCAGCAGGGGGACAGGGGTGGGCTACGAGCAGTACTTC. Its protein product is CASRGTGVGYEQYF.

This chain uses TRBV15 with TRBJ2-7; 7 nucleotides line up with TRBD1. The CDR3 totals 15 residues. V lost 3 bases and J lost 2; bases outside the gene matches: 7. CDR1 LNHNV and CDR2 YYDKDF come from the germline V gene (reference sequence). The CDR3 loop is CATSSSGTVTYEQYF. CDR3 nucleotides: TGTGCCACCAGCAGCTCCGGGACAGTAACCTACGAGCAGTACTTC.

This chain links TRBV10-3 with TRBJ1-2; D possibly corresponds to TRBD1 (6 bases). Per the germline V gene, CDR1 is ENHRY and CDR2 is SYGVKD. Trimming cost V 4 bases and J 6 bases, with 12 bases left between them. This CDR3 has 13 residues. CDR3 sequence (DNA): TGTGCCATCAGTGGACAGGTTGCTAATGGCTACACCTTC. Protein sequence: CAISGQVANGYTF.

V gene TRBV7-2 combines with J gene TRBJ1-3; no definite D call. CDR1 and CDR2 (germline): SGHTA, FQGNSA. This CDR3 has 16 residues. The V end lost 1 base, the J end lost 0 bases, and 10 bases lay between the germline ends. The CDR3 protein is CASSLGRLYSGNTIYF. The CDR3 DNA reads TGTGCCAGCAGCTTAGGCAGGTTGTACTCTGGAAACACCATATATTTT. The full variable domain, its missing parts supplied by reference TRBV7-2 and TRBJ1-3, is GAGVSQSPSNKVTEKGKDVELRCDPISGHTALYWYRQSLGQGLEFLIYFQGNSAPDKSGLPSDRFSAERTGGSVSTLTIQRTQQEDSAVYLCASSLGRLYSGNTIYFGEGSWLTVV.

This sequence joins TRBV21-1 and TRBJ2-5; no check of the table's D call, TRBD2, against the DNA was made. TRBV21-1 is recorded as a pseudogene. The CDR3 totals 14 residues. CDR3 in amino acids: CATDHLRVPETQYF. CDR3 sequence (DNA): TGTGCCACCGATCACCTCCGGGTCCCAGAGACCCAGTACTTC.